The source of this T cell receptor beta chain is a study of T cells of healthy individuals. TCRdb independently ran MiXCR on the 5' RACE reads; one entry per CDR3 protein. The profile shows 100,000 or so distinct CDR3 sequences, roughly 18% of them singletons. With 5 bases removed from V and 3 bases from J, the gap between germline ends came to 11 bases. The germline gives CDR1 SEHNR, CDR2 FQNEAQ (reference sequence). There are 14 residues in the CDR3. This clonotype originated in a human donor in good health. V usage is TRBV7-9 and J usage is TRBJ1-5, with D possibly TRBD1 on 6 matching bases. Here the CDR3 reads CASSPQGPNQPQHF. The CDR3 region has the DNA TGTGCCAGCAGCCCACAGGGTCCCAATCAGCCCCAGCATTTT. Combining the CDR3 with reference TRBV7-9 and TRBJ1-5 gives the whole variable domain DTGVSQNPRHKITKRGQNVTFRCDPISEHNRLYWYRQTLGQGPEFLTYFQNEAQLEKSRLLSDRFSAERPKGSFSTLEIQRTEQGDSAMYLCASSPQGPNQPQHFGDGTRLSIL.